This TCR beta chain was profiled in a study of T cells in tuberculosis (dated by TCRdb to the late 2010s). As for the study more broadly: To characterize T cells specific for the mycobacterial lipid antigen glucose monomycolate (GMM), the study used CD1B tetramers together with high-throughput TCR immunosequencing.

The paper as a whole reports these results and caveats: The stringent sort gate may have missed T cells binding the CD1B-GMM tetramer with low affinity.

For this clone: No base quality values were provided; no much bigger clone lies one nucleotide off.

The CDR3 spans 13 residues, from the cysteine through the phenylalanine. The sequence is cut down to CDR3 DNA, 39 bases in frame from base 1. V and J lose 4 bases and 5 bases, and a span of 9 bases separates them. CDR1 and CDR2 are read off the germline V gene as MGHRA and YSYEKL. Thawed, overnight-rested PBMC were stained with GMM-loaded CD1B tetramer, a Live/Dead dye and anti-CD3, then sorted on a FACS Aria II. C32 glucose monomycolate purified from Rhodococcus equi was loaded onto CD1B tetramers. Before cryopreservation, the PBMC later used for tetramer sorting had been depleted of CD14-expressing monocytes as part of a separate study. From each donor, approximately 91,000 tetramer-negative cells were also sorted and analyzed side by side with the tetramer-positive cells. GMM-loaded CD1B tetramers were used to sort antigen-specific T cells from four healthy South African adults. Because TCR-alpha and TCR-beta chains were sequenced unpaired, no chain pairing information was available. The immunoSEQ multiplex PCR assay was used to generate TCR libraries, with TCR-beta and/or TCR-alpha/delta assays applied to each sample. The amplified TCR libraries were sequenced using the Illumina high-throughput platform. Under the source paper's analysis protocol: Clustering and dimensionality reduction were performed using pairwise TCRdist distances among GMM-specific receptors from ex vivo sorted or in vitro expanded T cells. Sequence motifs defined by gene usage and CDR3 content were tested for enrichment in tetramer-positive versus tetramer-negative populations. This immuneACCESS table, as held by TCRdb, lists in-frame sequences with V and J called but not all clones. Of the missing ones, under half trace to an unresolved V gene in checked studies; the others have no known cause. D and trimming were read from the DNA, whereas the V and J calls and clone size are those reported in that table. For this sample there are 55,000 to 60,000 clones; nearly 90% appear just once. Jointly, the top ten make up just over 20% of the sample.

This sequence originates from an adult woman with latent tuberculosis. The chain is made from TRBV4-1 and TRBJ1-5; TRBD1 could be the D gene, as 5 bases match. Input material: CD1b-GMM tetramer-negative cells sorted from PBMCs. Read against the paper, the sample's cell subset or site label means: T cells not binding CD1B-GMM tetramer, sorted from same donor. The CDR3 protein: CASSREGYQPQHF. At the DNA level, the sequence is TGCGCCAGCAGCCGGGAGGGGTATCAGCCCCAGCATTTT.